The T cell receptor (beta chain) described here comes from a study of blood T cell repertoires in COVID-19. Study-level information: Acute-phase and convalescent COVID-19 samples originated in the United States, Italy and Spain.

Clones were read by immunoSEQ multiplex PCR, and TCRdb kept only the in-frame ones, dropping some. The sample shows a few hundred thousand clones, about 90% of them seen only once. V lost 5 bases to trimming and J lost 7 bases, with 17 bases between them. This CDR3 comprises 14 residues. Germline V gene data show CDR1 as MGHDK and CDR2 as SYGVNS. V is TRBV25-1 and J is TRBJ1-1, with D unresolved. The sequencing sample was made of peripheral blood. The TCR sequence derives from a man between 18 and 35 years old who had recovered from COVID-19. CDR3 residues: CASSPSAGYGEAFF. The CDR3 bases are TGTGCCAGCAGTCCATCGGCGGGGTATGGTGAAGCTTTCTTT.